A selection of T cell receptor beta chains follows, all from one sample in a study of blood T cell repertoires in COVID-19. TCRdb's copy holds only in-frame clones and misses some; the assay was immunoSEQ multiplex PCR. The sample comprises about 220,000 clones, roughly 85% of which are singletons, and 2.4% rests with the top ten. Sequenced sample: peripheral blood. The receptors were gathered from a woman between 65 and 79 years old with COVID-19, enrolled during active disease. Both conserved end residues are part of each CDR3. D genes are given only for firm matches. Clone size, where shown, is once, few, many, or a class for clones that have expanded.

>TRBV6-2/TRBV6-3|TRBD1|-
CASSTRSGTARTDTQYF
>TRBV6-2/TRBV6-3|TRBD2|-
CASSYGTTDTYEQYF
>TRBV7-2|TRBD2|-
CASSSGTSGRWEQYF
>TRBV4-3|TRBD2|-
CASSQGGADPTDTQYF
>TRBV7-3|TRBD2|-
CASSPEVWTSGILWNTGELFF
>TRBV15|TRBD1|once
CATSRDMGQGSWPQHF
>TRBV4-1|TRBD1|-
CASSPSRDRGNYEQYF
>TRBV4-1|-|-
CASSQDTRGDYQYF
>TRBV3-1/TRBV3-2|TRBD2|-
CASSQYTSGRFNEQFF
>TRBV7-2|-|-
CASSPSAGGAYEQYF
>TRBV5-1|TRBD1|-
CASRATGVGEQFF
>TRBV6-5|-|-
CAVRQNPNTGELFF
>TRBV5-1|-|once
CASSLDLRSRHSGNTIYF
>TRBV6-1|-|-
CASSEAGIYGYTF
>TRBV18|-|-
CASSRSQGRGGEAFF
>TRBV29-1|-|-
CSVEGASGLLAQYF
>TRBV5-5|-|-
CASSLGGEETQYF
>TRBV15|-|-
CATNLGGYNEQFF
>TRBV6-5|-|-
CASSSRDTQYF
>TRBV30|TRBD1|-
CACRQGADYGYTF
>TRBV21-1|-|-
CASSKGRWDREMDSPLHF
>TRBV5-1|-|once
CASSPEEGLTTEAFF
>TRBV19|-|-
CASSNLGQNEKLFF